This TCR beta chain is drawn from a study of blood T cells in healthy people across ages. Study results and caveats: Lack of knowledge of donor CMV status possibly confounded expanded clonotype changes.

Per sample, no less than 5 micrograms of total RNA were extracted. This clonotype was observed a handful of times. Antigen specificity is unknown. Combining a sample-barcoded 5' primer with a J-beta primer mix, a second PCR ran for about 6 to 11 cycles. TCRdb reprocessed the 5' RACE reads via MiXCR and lists one record per CDR3 protein. Here the sample spans hundreds of thousands of distinct CDR3 sequences, under 65% being singletons. The clonotype originates from a man aged 55-75 years in good health. The sample consisted of blood.

The CDR3 here is CSATPGQGGYTF. DNA for the CDR3: TGCAGTGCGACTCCCGGACAGGGAGGCTACACCTTC. The gene calls are TRBV20-1 and TRBJ1-2, with 8 nucleotides matching TRBD1. The V gene end was trimmed by 6 bases and the J gene end by 8 bases; junction bases not matched to a gene: 8. Germline V lookup: CDR1 DFQATT, CDR2 SNEGSKA (reference sequence). The CDR3 extends over 12 amino acids.